These T cell receptor beta chains were read from a single sample in a study of memory CD4+ T cells and cytomegalovirus serostatus. Measured with immunoSEQ multiplex PCR; TCRdb has only the in-frame clones, and not every one. Here the sample spans about 61,000 clones, approximately 78% being singletons. Sequencing used memory CD4+ T cells from blood. Receptors originate from an adult in good health and CMV-seronegative. CDR3s include the opening cysteine and the closing phenylalanine or tryptophan. The D gene is left open where the match is weak. Size is omitted from some rows. Given values are once, few, many or a class for expanded clones.

d_gene	abundance	v_gene	j_gene	CDR3nt	CDR3aa
NA	NA	TRBV9	TRBJ2-5	TGTGCCAGCAGCTTCACTGGCGGCCAAGAGACCCAGTACTTC	CASSFTGGQETQYF
TRBD2	NA	TRBV14	TRBJ2-7	TGTGCCAGCAGCCAACGGACTAGCGGGAGGGGGGAGCAGTACTTC	CASSQRTSGRGEQYF
TRBD2	NA	TRBV7-6	TRBJ2-2	TGTGCCAGCAGCTTAAGTCCTAGCGGGGGCAGAACCGGGGAGCTGTTTTTT	CASSLSPSGGRTGELFF
NA	NA	TRBV15	TRBJ2-7	TGTGCCACCAGCAGAGAACCGGGCCCGTACGAGCAGTACTTC	CATSREPGPYEQYF
NA	NA	TRBV5-6	TRBJ1-2	TGTGCCAGCAGCTTGGCCGGGACGTTGGGCTATGGCTACACCTTC	CASSLAGTLGYGYTF
NA	medium-sized	TRBV20-1	TRBJ2-3	TGCAGTGCTAGGAGCACAGATACGCAGTATTTT	CSARSTDTQYF
TRBD2	NA	TRBV25-1	TRBJ2-7	TGTGCCAGCAGTGCGCCGGGACTAGCGGGGCCAGAGCAGTACTTC	CASSAPGLAGPEQYF
TRBD2	NA	TRBV19	TRBJ2-7	TGTGCCAGTAGTATATCTCCCTTAGCGGGGGTCGGCGAGCAGTACTTC	CASSISPLAGVGEQYF
NA	NA	TRBV30	TRBJ1-1	TGTGCCTGGAGAACGTTCAGAAACACTGAAGCTTTCTTT	CAWRTFRNTEAFF
NA	NA	TRBV10-3	TRBJ2-3	TGTGCCATCAGTGAGCCCCACAGGGGGGGGACGACAGATACGCAGTATTTT	CAISEPHRGGTTDTQYF
TRBD1	NA	TRBV7-3	TRBJ1-1	TGTGCCAGCAGCTTACGATTCAACAGGGGTCTCCTGAGTACTGAAGCTTTCTTT	CASSLRFNRGLLSTEAFF
NA	NA	TRBV6-6	TRBJ1-2	TGTGCCAGCAGTTCCCCGCAGGATGGCTACACCTTC	CASSSPQDGYTF
NA	NA	TRBV4-1	TRBJ1-4	TGCGCCAGCAGCCAAGACCTCAACACGGGGCGAAGTTCTGCTGCAAAACTGTTTTTT	CASSQDLNTGRSSAAKLFF
NA	NA	TRBV5-5	TRBJ1-1	TGTGCCAGCAGCTTGAGGTGGATTCGGGACACTGAAGCTTTCTTT	CASSLRWIRDTEAFF
TRBD1	NA	TRBV2	TRBJ1-2	TGTGCCAGCAGGCCAGGGACAGGGGGCGGCTACACCTTC	CASRPGTGGGYTF
NA	NA	TRBV18	TRBJ1-6	TGTGCCAGCTCACCTCGGGGCGGACCCAGCTCCTATAATTCACCCCTCCACTTT	CASSPRGGPSSYNSPLHF
TRBD1	NA	TRBV4-1	TRBJ2-7	TGCGCCAGCAGCCAGACAGGGGCCCTCTTCGGGCAGTACTTC	CASSQTGALFGQYF
TRBD2	NA	TRBV27	TRBJ2-1	TGTGCCAGCAGTCCGACTAGCCGCTCCTACAATGAGCAGTTCTTC	CASSPTSRSYNEQFF
NA	NA	TRBV7-2	TRBJ2-3	TGTGCCAGCACCAAGACGGGGAGTAGGGATACGCAGTATTTT	CASTKTGSRDTQYF